The 25 T cell receptor beta chains below all came from one sample that was sequenced in a study of shared clonotypes between healthy human individuals. Using immunoSEQ multiplex PCR, the repertoire was profiled, and TCRdb retains in-frame clones only, with some absent. The table records millions of clones, approximately 92% of them present only once. The specimen was naive CD4+ T cells sorted from blood. This sample's subset: CD45RA+ positively selected. Receptors were obtained from a man younger than 30 in good health.

The chain carries TRBV5-6 and TRBJ1-2, with TRBD1 identical over 8 bases. Germline-derived CDR1 and CDR2 are SGHDT and YYEEEE. The J segment lost 5 bases and the V segment lost 4 bases, leaving 7 bases of the junction unmatched. This CDR3 is built from 14 residues. CDR3 nucleotides: TGTGCCAGCAGCGTGAAGACAGGGGATTATGGCTACACCTTC. Translated, it gives CASSVKTGDYGYTF.

The V and J genes are TRBV23-1 and TRBJ2-7; 8 nucleotides match TRBD2. TRBV23-1 is assigned to the ORF class and has an uncertain function. This CDR3 comprises 17 residues. Losses at the gene ends were 5 bases for V and 8 bases for J; bases not matched to a gene: 20. Here the CDR3 DNA reads TGCGCCAGCAGTACTACTTCTAACGGGACTAGGTCTGGGCAGCAGTACTTC. This sequence encodes CASSTTSNGTRSGQQYF.

This chain joins TRBV4-1 and TRBJ1-2, with TRBD1 as a possible D gene (6 bases). Germline lookup yields CDR1 MGHRA and CDR2 YSYEKL. The CDR3 runs to 16 residues. V gave up 1 base and J gave up 8 bases, with 20 bases separating them. The CDR3 DNA sequence: TGCGCCAGCAGCCAAGTACTTAAGGGGGGGCCAGAGGGCTACACCTTC. Its protein product is CASSQVLKGGPEGYTF.

V and J are TRBV7-6 and TRBJ2-1, with D tentatively TRBD2 (6 bases). V was cut by 7 bases and J by 8 bases, with 15 bases left in between. Germline V gives CDR1 SGHVS, CDR2 FNYEAQ. CDR3 size: 13 residues. CDR3 DNA: TGTGCCAGCACCATGGGCCCGGGGGATGAGCAGTTCTTC. Amino acid sequence: CASTMGPGDEQFF. The full variable domain, with the rest looked up from reference TRBV7-6 and TRBJ2-1, is GAGVSQSPRYKVTKRGQDVALRCDPISGHVSLYWYRQALGQGPEFLTYFNYEAQQDKSGLPNDRFSAERPEGSISTLTIQRTEQRDSAMYRCASTMGPGDEQFFGPGTRLTVL.

This chain connects TRBV9 to TRBJ2-3; the match to TRBD2 covers 10 bases. The CDR3 loop spans 15 amino acids. V trimming: 3 bases; J trimming: 6 bases; junction bases outside the gene matches: 7. The V gene's germline CDR1 is SGDLS and CDR2 YYNGEE. CDR3 sequence reads: CASSGAGGPSDTQYF. The CDR3 DNA reads TGTGCCAGCAGCGGAGCGGGGGGGCCAAGTGATACGCAGTATTTT.

The chain carries TRBV5-1 and TRBJ2-7, with D tentatively TRBD1 (6 bases). Germline V gene data show CDR1 as SGHRS and CDR2 as YFSETQ. The CDR3 totals 14 residues. V lost 3 bases, J lost 7 bases, and 17 bases lay in between. The CDR3 bases are TGCGCCAGCAGCTCTTCTACAGGGTTAACGGAGCAGTACTTC. This codes for CASSSSTGLTEQYF.

The rearrangement links TRBV30 to TRBJ2-2, with TRBD1 identical over 8 bases. V lost 7 bases and J lost 1; bases outside the gene matches: 8. This CDR3 comprises 15 residues. Germline CDR1 and CDR2: GTSNPN and SVGIG (reference sequence). The CDR3 coding sequence is TGTGCCTTCTCCACCGGGACAGGGAACACCGGGGAGCTGTTTTTT. Its protein product is CAFSTGTGNTGELFF. Drawing the rest from reference TRBV30 and TRBJ2-2, the complete variable domain is SQTIHQWPATLVQPVGSPLSLECTVEGTSNPNLYWYRQAAGRGLQLLFYSVGIGQISSEVPQNLSASRPQDRQFILSSKKLLLSDSGFYLCAFSTGTGNTGELFFGEGSRLTVL.

The rearrangement joins TRBV6-4 to TRBJ2-7; 12 positions match TRBD2. This CDR3 has 19 amino acids. V gave up 5 bases and J gave up 0 bases; unmatched junction bases: 14. The germline V gene encodes CDR1 MRHNA and CDR2 SNTAGT. DNA of the CDR3: TGTGCCAGCAGTCGACGGAGTAGGACTAGCGGGACCCTCTCCTACGAGCAGTACTTC. Translation gives CASSRRSRTSGTLSYEQYF.

The V and J genes are TRBV9 and TRBJ2-1; 13 bases fit TRBD2. Germline CDR1 SGDLS, CDR2 YYNGEE. V was clipped by 0 bases and J by 8 bases; unmatched bases: 5. There are 16 residues in the CDR3. Here the CDR3 reads CASSVGGTSGAHEQFF. As DNA, the CDR3 is TGTGCCAGCAGCGTAGGCGGGACTAGCGGGGCCCATGAGCAGTTCTTC.

The rearrangement uses TRBV10-3 and TRBJ2-3; 8 nucleotides agree with TRBD1. The junction had 8 bases not matched to a gene; V was cut back by 6 bases and J by 3 bases. This CDR3 spans 15 amino acids. Germline values: CDR1 ENHRY, CDR2 SYGVKD. The CDR3, as DNA: TGTGCCATCAGGGCAGGACAGGGCGGGACAGATACGCAGTATTTT. Its translation is CAIRAGQGGTDTQYF.

The chain links TRBV7-8 to TRBJ1-2, with a possible D match to TRBD1 (6 bases). From germline, CDR1 is SGHVS and CDR2 FQNEAQ. Between the trimmed V and J ends, which lost 1 base and 3 bases, there was a span of 18 bases. This CDR3 has 17 residues. In nucleotides, the CDR3 is TGTGCCAGCAGCTTAGTTATAAACAGGGTAGTTGACTATGGCTACACCTTC. Residues: CASSLVINRVVDYGYTF.

This clone was seen a few times. Other DNA sequences in this specimen translate into the identical CDR3. The CDR3 DNA reads as TGTGCCAGCAGCGTGGGGACAGGAGCCAAAAACATTCAGTACTTC. This sequence encodes CASSVGTGAKNIQYF. The gene calls are TRBV9 and TRBJ2-4; TRBD1 agrees at 8 bases. J lost 0 bases, V lost 2 bases, and 1 base had no gene match. Germline CDR1 reads SGDLS; CDR2 reads YYNGEE. The CDR3 loop spans 15 amino acids.

The rearrangement links TRBV7-9 to TRBJ2-5, with no clear D. Looked up from germline, CDR1 is SEHNR and CDR2 is FQNEAQ (reference sequence). The ends were cut back, 2 bases at V and 1 base at J, with 11 bases in the middle. The CDR3 sequence is 15 residues long. This chain's CDR3 is CASSLSWAVQETQYF. CDR3 coding DNA: TGTGCCAGCAGCTTATCGTGGGCGGTCCAAGAGACCCAGTACTTC.

CDR3 DNA sequence: TGTGCCAGCAGCATCAAGGGGGGACCTAATGAAAAACTGTTTTTT. Protein product: CASSIKGGPNEKLFF. J is TRBJ1-4 and V is TRBV11-2, with a weak D call TRBD1 (6 bases). CDR1 is SGHAT, CDR2 FQNNGV, per germline. Trimming pared 5 bases from V and 3 bases from J, leaving 13 bases between. This CDR3 is built from 15 residues.

The chain links TRBV30 to TRBJ1-3, with 8 bases that match TRBD1. This CDR3 has 17 residues. Trimming removed 4 bases from V and 3 bases from J; junction bases left unmatched: 14. Looked up from germline, CDR1 is GTSNPN and CDR2 is SVGIG (reference sequence). The CDR3 sequence: CAWTRRLDRVNGNTIYF. In DNA form, the CDR3 reads TGTGCCTGGACCCGTCGCTTGGACAGGGTCAATGGAAACACCATATATTTT.

V usage is TRBV20-1 and J usage is TRBJ1-1, with D unclear. This CDR3 spans 9 amino acids. Trimming cost V 7 bases and J 5 bases, with 5 bases left between them. CDR1 and CDR2 from the germline V gene are DFQATT and SNEGSKA (reference sequence). The CDR3 DNA sequence: TGCAGTGTAAGGACTGAAGCTTTCTTT. Translation: CSVRTEAFF.

V gene TRBV10-1 combines with J gene TRBJ2-2, with D possibly being TRBD2 (6 bases). V shed 0 bases and J shed 1 base, with 6 bases lying between them. CDR1 is WNHNN and CDR2 is SYGVQD in the germline V gene (reference sequence). This CDR3 is 15 amino acids long. CDR3 region: CASSESGGNTGELFF. CDR3 DNA sequence: TGCGCCAGCAGTGAGTCGGGGGGGAACACCGGGGAGCTGTTTTTT.

Worth noting for this clone: This is likely a read error, given that the CDR3 carries no conserved phenylalanine or tryptophan at its end. The DNA is left out, because the CDR3 cannot be placed on it with certainty; the CDR3 is given as TCRdb lists it. This sample includes further DNA sequences coding for the same CDR3. This chain uses TRBV5-6 with TRBJ1-6; the D call TRBD1 from the table was never checked on the DNA. The germline V gene has CDR1 SGHDT and CDR2 YYEEEE. The CDR3 is 11 amino acids long, termini counted. The CDR3 sequence is CASSSFIDRDI.

The chain couples TRBV19 to TRBJ2-1; 7 bases agree with TRBD2. The CDR3 totals 15 residues. Germline V gives CDR1 LNHDA, CDR2 SQIVND (reference sequence). V lost 6 bases, J lost 5 bases, and 10 bases stayed unmatched. The CDR3 region is CASSPGGLKHNEQFF. CDR3 in DNA: TGTGCCAGTAGCCCGGGGGGACTAAAACACAATGAGCAGTTCTTC.

This CDR3 reads CASSFSGRDYGYTF. The CDR3 DNA reads TGTGCCAGCAGCTTTTCGGGAAGAGACTATGGCTACACCTTC. The chain employs TRBV5-6 and TRBJ1-2; D unresolved. The CDR3 is made up of 14 amino acids. Germline CDR1 SGHDT, CDR2 YYEEEE. V gave up 2 bases and J gave up 3 bases, with 11 bases separating them.

V is TRBV6-6 and J is TRBJ2-2; 7 bases agree with TRBD1. Trimming took 7 bases from V and 7 from J; bases not matched to a gene: 12. This CDR3 region has 15 residues. Germline V CDR1 and CDR2: MNHNY, SVGAGI (reference sequence). The DNA of the CDR3 is TGTGCCAGCACCCCCACCGGGACAGTCGGCGGGGAGCTGTTTTTT. This sequence encodes CASTPTGTVGGELFF.

The chain links TRBV5-1 to TRBJ2-1; D not resolved. This CDR3 is built from 15 residues. V lost 2 bases and J lost 0, with 9 bases in between. CDR1 and CDR2 from the germline V gene are SGHRS and YFSETQ. CDR3 bases: TGCGCCAGCAGCTTAAGTCCACACTCCTACAATGAGCAGTTCTTC. Protein: CASSLSPHSYNEQFF.

This clone showed up just once. The rearrangement joins TRBV6-5 to TRBJ1-6, with 8 bases fitting TRBD1. The CDR3 is 16 residues long. With V trimmed by 4 bases and J by 0 bases, 2 bases remained unmatched. Per germline, CDR1 MNHEY and CDR2 SVGAGI. Here the CDR3 DNA reads TGTGCCAGCAGTTGGGACAGGAGCTCCTATAATTCACCCCTCCACTTT. It translates to CASSWDRSSYNSPLHF.

The chain combines TRBV6-1 with TRBJ2-7, with D possibly TRBD1 on 6 matching bases. CDR1 is MNHNS, CDR2 SASEGT, per germline. There are 14 residues in the CDR3. Trimming took off 3 bases at V and 0 bases at J, with 9 bases between the two ends. The CDR3 region is CASSEDRSSYEQYF. The CDR3 DNA reads as TGTGCCAGCAGTGAGGACAGAAGCTCCTACGAGCAGTACTTC.

This chain links TRBV5-4 with TRBJ2-5; 9 nucleotides align to TRBD2. Germline CDR1 SGHNT, CDR2 YYREEE (reference sequence). The CDR3 runs to 14 residues. V shed 1 base and J 4 bases; nucleotides not matched to a gene: 2. The CDR3 loop reads CASSLSGRRETQYF. CDR3 DNA sequence: TGTGCCAGCAGCTTGAGCGGGAGGAGAGAGACCCAGTACTTC.